This T cell receptor (beta chain) was documented in a study of T cell changes during pregnancy in multiple sclerosis. Per germline, CDR1 GTSNPN and CDR2 SVGIG (reference sequence). The trim removed 4 bases at V and 9 bases at J, leaving 10 bases unmatched. The CDR3 contains 13 residues. The protocol was immunoSEQ multiplex PCR, while the TCRdb copy is restricted to in-frame clones and leaves out a portion. The sample carries tens of thousands of clones, approximately 91% recorded once. The sample was peripheral blood, taken in the third trimester of pregnancy. The J gene is TRBJ1-2, the V gene TRBV30; 8 bases agree with TRBD1. The origin of this receptor is a female donor with multiple sclerosis, enrolled in a pregnancy study. CDR3 region: CAWTGTGLSSYTF. CDR3 nucleotide sequence: TGTGCCTGGACCGGGACAGGTCTTAGCAGCTACACCTTC.